A selection of T cell receptor beta chains follows, all from one sample in a study of blood T cell repertoires in COVID-19. The data were produced by immunoSEQ multiplex PCR, yet TCRdb's version contains in-frame clones alone and is incomplete. The sample gives roughly 80,000 clones, approximately 80% of which show up once; roughly 9% is in the top ten. The sequenced sample consisted of peripheral blood. The receptors were gathered from a human donor in a cohort sampled during active COVID-19. The CDR3 runs from the conserved cysteine through the conserved F or W. Each record gives: CDR3 length, V gene, CDR3 protein.

CDR3 length: 15
V gene: TRBV19
CDR3 protein: CASSPPRDRGTEAFF

CDR3 length: 18
V gene: TRBV3-1/TRBV3-2
CDR3 protein: CASSRLPSPSGSLNEQFF

CDR3 length: 14
V gene: TRBV5-6
CDR3 protein: CASSLAGDQNIQYF

CDR3 length: 12
V gene: TRBV10-3
CDR3 protein: CAISDTGGEQYF

CDR3 length: 14
V gene: TRBV30
CDR3 protein: CAWSLDRGDSPLHF

CDR3 length: 11
V gene: TRBV3-1/TRBV3-2
CDR3 protein: CASSLGIEQFF

CDR3 length: 14
V gene: TRBV27
CDR3 protein: CASSPTHQGYGYTF

CDR3 length: 15
V gene: TRBV7-3
CDR3 protein: CASSLAGTGANVLTF

CDR3 length: 17
V gene: TRBV4-1
CDR3 protein: CASSQAQGLADSNEQFF

CDR3 length: 16
V gene: TRBV9
CDR3 protein: CASSPGQGAIGETQYF

CDR3 length: 14
V gene: TRBV6-5
CDR3 protein: CASTQGTMGQPQHF

CDR3 length: 16
V gene: TRBV6-6
CDR3 protein: CASSYSSRGGRNTIYF

CDR3 length: 14
V gene: TRBV6-5
CDR3 protein: CASSWGREGQPQHF

CDR3 length: 15
V gene: TRBV7-2
CDR3 protein: CASSFLSSLTDTQYF

CDR3 length: 14
V gene: TRBV7-3
CDR3 protein: CASSPAGGAYEQYF

CDR3 length: 15
V gene: TRBV7-9
CDR3 protein: CASSPGIGSGNTIYF

CDR3 length: 14
V gene: TRBV7-2
CDR3 protein: CASSPRTGNQPQHF

CDR3 length: 14
V gene: TRBV9
CDR3 protein: CASSVTGSGNTIYF

CDR3 length: 14
V gene: TRBV28
CDR3 protein: CASRLGGPHPEQYF

CDR3 length: 15
V gene: TRBV5-1
CDR3 protein: CASSLVASEIYEQYF

CDR3 length: 12
V gene: TRBV30
CDR3 protein: CAWTSGTDTQYF

CDR3 length: 13
V gene: TRBV4-2
CDR3 protein: CASSQDRGLGYTF